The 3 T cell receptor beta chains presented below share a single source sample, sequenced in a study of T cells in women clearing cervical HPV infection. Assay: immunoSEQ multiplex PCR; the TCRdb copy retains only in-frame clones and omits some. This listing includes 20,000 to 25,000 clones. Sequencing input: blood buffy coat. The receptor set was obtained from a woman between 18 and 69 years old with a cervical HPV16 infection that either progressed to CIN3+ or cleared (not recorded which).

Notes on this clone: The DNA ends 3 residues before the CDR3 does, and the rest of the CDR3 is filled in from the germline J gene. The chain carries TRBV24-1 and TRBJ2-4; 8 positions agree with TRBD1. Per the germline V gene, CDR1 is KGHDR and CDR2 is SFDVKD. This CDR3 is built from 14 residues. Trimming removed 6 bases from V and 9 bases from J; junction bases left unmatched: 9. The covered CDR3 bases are TGTGCCACCAGTTTGAGAGGACAGGGAGCCATT. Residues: CATSLRGQGAI. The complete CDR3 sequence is CATSLRGQGAIQYF.

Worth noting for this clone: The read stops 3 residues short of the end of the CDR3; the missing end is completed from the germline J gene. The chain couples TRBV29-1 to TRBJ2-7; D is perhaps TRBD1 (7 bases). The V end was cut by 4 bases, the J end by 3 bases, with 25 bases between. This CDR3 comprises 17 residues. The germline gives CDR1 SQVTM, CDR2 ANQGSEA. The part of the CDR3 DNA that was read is TGCAGCGTTGTCTCCGGGGAGGCTAGCAGGGGGGTCTACGAG. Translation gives CSVVSGEASRGVYE. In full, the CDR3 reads CSVVSGEASRGVYEQYF.

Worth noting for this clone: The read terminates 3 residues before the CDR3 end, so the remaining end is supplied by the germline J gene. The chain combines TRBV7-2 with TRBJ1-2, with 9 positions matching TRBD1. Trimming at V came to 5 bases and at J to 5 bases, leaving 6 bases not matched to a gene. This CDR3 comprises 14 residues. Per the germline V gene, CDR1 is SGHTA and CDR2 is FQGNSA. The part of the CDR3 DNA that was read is TGTGCCAGCAGCATAGGGGGACAGGGATATGGC. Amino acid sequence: CASSIGGQGYG. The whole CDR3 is CASSIGGQGYGYTF.